The present T cell receptor beta chain was sequenced within a study of T cell responses to AZD1222 COVID-19 vaccine. Study-level results: The sample set comprised mostly white British donors with more females, and clonal diversity was possibly underestimated.

Sequenced by immunoSEQ multiplex PCR; TCRdb stores in-frame clones only, minus some. Of over 100,000 clones listed, 80% to 90% are singletons. The CDR3 extends over 16 amino acids. Germline CDR1 and CDR2: SNHLY and FYNNEI. Germline trimming cut 5 bases from V and 8 bases from J; bases unmatched to any gene: 13. As regards this clone: Its target is not known.

The sequence derives from an adult in good health. The J gene is TRBJ2-7, the V gene TRBV2, with 12 bases matching TRBD1. Here the sequenced sample was peripheral blood, taken on day 0 of AZD1222 vaccination. In DNA form, the CDR3 reads TGTGCCAGCAGTTGGGGGGCCCCGGGACAGGGGGCTCAGCAGTACTTC. It encodes CASSWGAPGQGAQQYF.